Below are 27 T cell receptor beta chains sequenced from a single sample in a study of control samples from healthy donors and cancer patients. Sequencing was performed with immunoSEQ multiplex PCR; in TCRdb, only in-frame clones are kept and a portion is missing. Counted here are 150,000 or so clones, 75% to 95% occurring once; the ten biggest clones make up approximately 7%. The source material was blood. The source of these receptors is a man aged 18 to 35 in good health.

Judged by abundance, this clone is medium-sized. J is TRBJ2-2 and V is TRBV4-1; 8 nucleotides match TRBD1. Losses at the gene ends were 8 bases for V and 5 bases for J; bases not matched to a gene: 7. The V gene's germline CDR1 is MGHRA and CDR2 YSYEKL. The CDR3 runs 14 residues. This CDR3 is CASAQGARTGELFF. CDR3 coding DNA: TGCGCCAGCGCGCAGGGGGCGCGGACCGGGGAGCTGTTTTTT.

The V and J genes are TRBV7-2 and TRBJ1-3; D gene unclear. The CDR3 extends over 15 amino acids. With 1 base removed from V and 0 bases from J, the gap between germline ends came to 7 bases. Germline CDR1 is SGHTA and CDR2 is FQGNSA. The DNA for the CDR3 is TGTGCCAGCAGCTTAGGAGGGAGCTCTGGAAACACCATATATTTT. Its protein product is CASSLGGSSGNTIYF.

The genes are TRBV11-2 and TRBJ1-2, with 7 bases lining up with TRBD1. This CDR3 region has 15 residues. V shed 1 base and J 8 bases; nucleotides not matched to a gene: 10. Per the germline V gene, CDR1 is SGHAT and CDR2 is FQNNGV. CDR3 DNA sequence: TGTGCCAGCAGCTTAGCTGGGGGACAGCTTGGGGGCTACACCTTC. This translates into CASSLAGGQLGGYTF.

The chain carries TRBV7-7 and TRBJ1-3; D unresolved. The germline V gene has CDR1 SSHAT and CDR2 FNYEAQ (reference sequence). The V gene lost 5 bases and the J gene lost 0 bases, with 14 bases spanning the gap. The CDR3 length is 16 residues. The CDR3 DNA reads as TGTGCCAGCAGCAGCGGGCCTATCAGCTCTGGAAACACCATATATTTT. Its translation: CASSSGPISSGNTIYF.

J is TRBJ2-5 and V is TRBV3-1 (or the pseudogene TRBV3-2); D gene unclear. The CDR3 length is 13 residues. Trimming pared 4 bases from V and 7 bases from J, leaving 13 bases between. Germline loops: CDR1 LGHDT, CDR2 YNNKEL (reference sequence). CDR3 amino acids: CASSPGPPWTQYF. Written as DNA, the CDR3 is TGTGCCAGCAGCCCCGGACCCCCGTGGACCCAGTACTTC.

This clone has just one count. The J gene is TRBJ2-3, the V gene TRBV7-3; the D is unclear. The V end was cut by 0 bases, the J end by 2 bases, with 9 bases between. Looked up from germline, CDR1 is SGHTA and CDR2 is FQGTGA. CDR3 length: 15 residues. CDR3 sequence reads: CASSLTTAFTDTQYF. In nucleotides, the CDR3 is TGTGCCAGCAGCTTAACCACAGCCTTCACAGATACGCAGTATTTT.

This rearrangement joins TRBV7-6 to TRBJ1-1; 8 bases match TRBD1. The CDR3 has 16 amino acids. Looked up from germline, CDR1 is SGHVS and CDR2 is FNYEAQ. J lost 0 bases, V lost 3 bases, and 6 bases had no gene match. This CDR3 is CASSLTGDSMNTEAFF. CDR3 sequence (DNA): TGTGCCAGCAGCTTGACAGGGGACTCCATGAACACTGAAGCTTTCTTT.

This rearrangement joins TRBV5-5 to TRBJ1-2; TRBD1 matches 11 bases. Germline trimming cut 0 bases from V and 5 bases from J; bases unmatched to any gene: 6. The V gene's germline CDR1 is SGHKS and CDR2 YYEKEE (reference sequence). This CDR3 is built from 16 residues. CDR3 nucleotides: TGTGCCAGCAGCTTGGATGGACAGGGGGCACGGTATGGCTACACCTTC. Amino acid sequence: CASSLDGQGARYGYTF.

This clone came up once. The V call is TRBV5-1, the J call TRBJ1-2, with D possibly TRBD1 on 5 matching bases. The CDR3 contains 15 residues. V was trimmed by 6 bases and J by 1 base, leaving 16 bases between them. Germline CDR1 SGHRS, CDR2 YFSETQ. The CDR3 protein is CASTGTEGRNYGYTF. CDR3 coding DNA: TGCGCCAGCACTGGGACGGAGGGTCGTAACTATGGCTACACCTTC.

The chain recombines TRBV7-2 with TRBJ1-1; D gene uncertain. In germline, CDR1 is SGHTA, CDR2 FQGNSA. The CDR3 is 15 residues long. Trimming removed 6 bases from V and 5 bases from J, with 19 bases in between. The CDR3 loop is CASSFTTAAETEAFF. The CDR3, as DNA: TGTGCCAGCAGTTTCACAACAGCAGCGGAGACTGAAGCTTTCTTT.

The J gene is TRBJ1-1, the V gene TRBV7-3; a possible D gene is TRBD1 (6 bases). This CDR3 contains 13 residues. Germline V gives CDR1 SGHTA, CDR2 FQGTGA. The ends were cut back, 1 base at V and 4 bases at J, with 7 bases in the middle. The CDR3 is CASSLKGGTEAFF. The CDR3 DNA follows: TGTGCCAGCAGCTTAAAAGGGGGCACTGAAGCTTTCTTT.

CDR3 DNA: TGTGCCAGCAGCCAAGATTTGAGGTGGACAGCCCTAGGAAACACCATATATTTT. Its protein product is CASSQDLRWTALGNTIYF. The genes are TRBV4-2 and TRBJ1-3, with D possibly TRBD1 on 6 matching bases. In germline, CDR1 is LGHNA, CDR2 YNFKEQ. Trimming removed 0 bases at V and 4 bases at J, with 19 bases between. The CDR3 contains 18 residues.

As concerns this clone: This same CDR3 is encoded by further DNA sequences in the sample. V and J are TRBV20-1 and TRBJ1-2; no reliable D call. Germline CDR1 and CDR2: DFQATT and SNEGSKA (reference sequence). CDR3 length: 10 residues. The V gene lost 5 bases and the J gene lost 2 bases, with 3 bases spanning the gap. In DNA form, the CDR3 reads TGCAGTGCTCTAAACTATGGCTACACCTTC. Its protein product is CSALNYGYTF.

This chain joins TRBV6-6 and TRBJ2-5; 13 bases match TRBD2. This CDR3 is 13 amino acids long. The junction had 1 base not matched to a gene; V was cut back by 9 bases and J by 3 bases. Germline CDR1 is MNHNY and CDR2 is SVGAGI (reference sequence). This chain's CDR3 is CASGLAGEETQYF. The CDR3 bases are TGTGCCAGTGGACTAGCGGGGGAAGAGACCCAGTACTTC.

This chain uses TRBV5-1 with TRBJ1-4; no definite D call. The CDR3 covers 15 residues. The V end lost 0 bases, the J end lost 3 bases, and 9 bases lay between the germline ends. CDR1 is SGHRS and CDR2 is YFSETQ in the germline V gene. Here the CDR3 DNA reads TGCGCCAGCAGCTTGGCAACAGCAGCTAATGAAAAACTGTTTTTT. This encodes CASSLATAANEKLFF. The full variable domain, rest sourced from reference TRBV5-1 and TRBJ1-4, is KAGVTQTPRYLIKTRGQQVTLSCSPISGHRSVSWYQQTPGQGLQFLFEYFSETQRNKGNFPGRFSGRQFSNSRSEMNVSTLELGDSALYLCASSLATAANEKLFFGSGTQLSVL.

The chain joins TRBV6-5 to TRBJ2-7; D might be TRBD1 or TRBD2, each matching 6 bases. There are 13 residues in the CDR3. Germline CDR1 is MNHEY and CDR2 is SVGAGI. V lost 8 bases to trimming and J lost 0 bases, with 11 bases between them. CDR3 sequence: CASEEGVSYEQYF. The CDR3 DNA is TGTGCCAGCGAGGAGGGGGTCTCCTACGAGCAGTACTTC.

The chain is built from TRBV24-1 and TRBJ1-1, with D tentatively TRBD1 (5 bases). CDR3 size: 13 residues. Trimming removed 12 bases at V and 4 bases at J, with 17 bases between. Germline CDR1 is KGHDR and CDR2 is SFDVKD. CDR3 bases: TGTGCCCCTCCCCGGGACGACGGCACTGAAGCTTTCTTT. The encoded protein is CAPPRDDGTEAFF.

This clone was detected once. CDR3 nucleotide sequence: TGTGCCAGCAGCCAAGAAGGGGGGAAGCAGTACTTC. This gives the protein CASSQEGGKQYF. This chain links TRBV3-1 (or the pseudogene TRBV3-2) with TRBJ2-7, with D perhaps TRBD1 or TRBD2 (6 bases each). The germline V gene encodes CDR1 LGHDT and CDR2 YNNKEL (reference sequence). Trimming pared 0 bases from V and 8 bases from J, leaving 8 bases between. This CDR3 is built from 12 residues.

The chain employs TRBV13 and TRBJ2-3; 10 nucleotides align to TRBD2. The V segment lost 4 bases and the J segment 1 base; nucleotides outside the gene matches: 5. Germline assignment: CDR1 PRHDT and CDR2 FYEKMQ (reference sequence). CDR3 length: 16 amino acids. CDR3 in amino acids: CASSSRAGGGTDTQYF. The CDR3 DNA sequence: TGTGCCAGCAGCTCCAGAGCGGGGGGGGGCACAGATACGCAGTATTTT.

The genes are TRBV23-1 and TRBJ2-1; 7 positions agree with TRBD1. TRBV23-1 is an ORF for which the function is uncertain. The CDR3 extends over 14 amino acids. V gave up 1 base and J gave up 8 bases; unmatched junction bases: 5. The CDR3 here is CASSQLTGIDEQFF. CDR3 bases: TGCGCCAGCAGTCAATTGACAGGGATCGATGAGCAGTTCTTC.

The chain is built from TRBV7-2 and TRBJ1-1; D remains ambiguous. The CDR3 runs 15 residues. The V end lost 1 base, the J end lost 0 bases, and 9 bases lay between the germline ends. The V gene's germline CDR1 is SGHTA and CDR2 FQGNSA. The CDR3 bases are TGTGCCAGCAGCTTAGGTTGGCTCATGAACACTGAAGCTTTCTTT. Amino acid sequence: CASSLGWLMNTEAFF.

The chain employs TRBV12-2 and TRBJ1-2; TRBD1, as called in the table, went unchecked against the DNA. TRBV12-2 represents a pseudogene. There are 14 residues in the CDR3. DNA of the CDR3: TGTGCAAGTCGCTGGGGACAGTTTTTCTATGGCTACACCTTC. Amino acid sequence: CASRWGQFFYGYTF.

The chain employs TRBV2 and TRBJ2-7; a weak D match, TRBD1 (6 bases). Germline lookup yields CDR1 SNHLY and CDR2 FYNNEI. Deletions cut 8 bases from V and 6 bases from J, with 23 bases between. The CDR3 is made up of 15 amino acids. CDR3 DNA sequence: TGTGCCAGCGAGGAACAGTACCTTCCCAGGGGCGAGCAGTACTTC. The encoded protein is CASEEQYLPRGEQYF.

CDR3 nucleotides: TGTGCCAGCAGCGACAGACTCAACACTGAAGCTTTCTTT. This codes for CASSDRLNTEAFF. This sequence joins TRBV9 and TRBJ1-1; no definite D call. The germline V and J ends were trimmed by 3 bases and 2 bases, with 8 bases remaining between them. This CDR3 is built from 13 residues. Germline V gives CDR1 SGDLS, CDR2 YYNGEE.

The V and J genes are TRBV28 and TRBJ1-5; D is possibly TRBD1 (5 bases). Germline lookup yields CDR1 MDHEN and CDR2 SYDVKM. The CDR3 is 14 residues long. Trimming removed 4 bases at V and 5 bases at J, with 12 bases between. This CDR3 is CASSSRDSDQPQHF. Here the CDR3 DNA reads TGTGCCAGCAGTTCTCGCGACAGTGATCAGCCCCAGCATTTT.

J is TRBJ2-5 and V is TRBV7-3, with D possibly matching TRBD1 (5 bases). The CDR3 consists of 13 residues. V gave up 2 bases and J gave up 5 bases, with 9 bases separating them. Germline V lookup: CDR1 SGHTA, CDR2 FQGTGA. DNA of the CDR3: TGTGCCAGCAGCTTACGGCCAGGGGAGACCCAGTACTTC. Translating gives CASSLRPGETQYF.

The chain is built from TRBV19 and TRBJ2-2, with a possible D match to TRBD1 (6 bases). Germline V gene data show CDR1 as LNHDA and CDR2 as SQIVND (reference sequence). The CDR3 sequence is 11 residues long. The ends were cut back, 7 bases at V and 6 bases at J, with 6 bases in the middle. The CDR3 loop reads CASTGAGELFF. DNA of the CDR3: TGTGCCAGTACAGGGGCCGGGGAGCTGTTTTTT. Looking up the rest from reference TRBV19 and TRBJ2-2 gives the full variable domain: DGGITQSPKYLFRKEGQNVTLSCEQNLNHDAMYWYRQDPGQGLRLIYYSQIVNDFQKGDIAEGYSVSREKKESFPLTVTSAQKNPTAFYLCASTGAGELFFGEGSRLTVL.